These 14 T cell receptor beta chains share one sample of origin, sequenced in a study of blood T cells in healthy people across ages. A J-beta primer mix and a sample-barcoded 5' primer were used in a second PCR of roughly 6 to 12 cycles. TCRdb re-called the 5' RACE reads with MiXCR, one entry per CDR3 protein. The sample has approximately 1.5 million distinct CDR3 sequences; approximately 43% are singletons. The sample taken for sequencing was blood. Receptor source: a woman between 18 and 30 years old in good health.

The chain combines TRBV7-2 with TRBJ2-7; D not resolved. The CDR3 runs 14 residues. Trimming removed 0 bases from V and 6 bases from J, with 12 bases in between. Germline loops: CDR1 SGHTA, CDR2 FQGNSA. CDR3 bases: TGTGCCAGCAGCTTAGCCCTACCCCCCCTCGAGCAGTACTTC. Protein: CASSLALPPLEQYF.

This chain uses TRBV29-1 with TRBJ2-5, with D possibly being TRBD1 (6 bases). The CDR3 runs to 12 residues. With 4 bases removed from V and 0 bases from J, the gap between germline ends came to 6 bases. Germline CDR1 and CDR2: SQVTM and ANQGSEA. CDR3 in DNA: TGCAGCGTTGGGGACAACCAAGAGACCCAGTACTTC. It encodes CSVGDNQETQYF.

The chain has TRBV3-1 and TRBJ2-3, with D possibly called TRBD1 or TRBD2 (6 bases each). Trimming pared 3 bases from V and 8 bases from J, leaving 18 bases between. CDR3 length: 15 residues. The germline CDR1 and CDR2 sequences are LGHDT and YNNKEL (reference sequence). In DNA, the CDR3 is TGTGCCAGCAGCCACCTCGGGGGCGCGAGGCCTACGCAGTATTTT. This sequence encodes CASSHLGGARPTQYF.

The table lists this clonotype with a few counts. The CDR3 bases are TGTGCCAGCAGCCAAGACCTGGGTAGGGAGACCCAGTACTTC. It encodes CASSQDLGRETQYF. This chain uses TRBV3-1 with TRBJ2-7; no clear D gene. The DNA end lines up better with TRBJ2-5; the J call may be wrong. The V gene's germline CDR1 is LGHDT and CDR2 YNNKEL (reference sequence). The CDR3 extends over 14 amino acids.

The chain has TRBV6-2 or TRBV6-3 and TRBJ2-3; D may correspond to TRBD1 or TRBD2 (6 bases each). Trimming left V 0 bases short and J 6 bases short, with 19 bases between. This CDR3 is 17 amino acids long. Per germline, CDR1 MNHEY and CDR2 SVGEGT. CDR3 loop: CASSYSNFQAGGDTQYF. The DNA for the CDR3 is TGTGCCAGCAGTTACTCGAACTTCCAAGCCGGGGGCGATACGCAGTATTTT.

CDR3 sequence: CASTSWREGRGDEQFF. CDR3 nucleotides: TGTGCCAGCACTTCTTGGCGGGAGGGCCGAGGGGATGAGCAGTTCTTC. J is TRBJ2-1 and V is TRBV4-2; 9 positions match TRBD2. The length of the CDR3 is 16 residues. J gave up 8 bases and V 7 bases, and 15 bases lay outside the gene matches. Germline-derived CDR1 and CDR2 are LGHNA and YNFKEQ.

The rearrangement links TRBV4-2 to TRBJ2-1; D is unresolved. Germline assignment: CDR1 LGHNA and CDR2 YNFKEQ. The CDR3 sequence is 16 residues long. V was trimmed by 0 bases and J by 4 bases, leaving 13 bases between them. CDR3 region: CASSQDRSQIYNEQFF. The CDR3 coding sequence is TGTGCCAGCAGCCAAGATCGGAGTCAGATATACAATGAGCAGTTCTTC.

J is TRBJ2-6 and V is TRBV2, with a possible D match to TRBD1 (5 bases). The CDR3 totals 19 residues. V shed 3 bases and J shed 0 bases, with 18 bases lying between them. The germline V gene has CDR1 SNHLY and CDR2 FYNNEI. CDR3 loop: CASSDARARATSGANVLTF. The CDR3 DNA follows: TGTGCCAGCAGTGATGCTCGTGCCAGGGCAACCTCTGGGGCCAACGTCCTGACTTTC.

With regard to this clonotype: This could be a read error, since a much larger clone is one nucleotide away. CDR3 DNA sequence: TGTGCCAGCAGTTACGACGACGAGCAGTACTTC. Its protein product is CASSYDDEQYF. The genes are TRBV6-6 and TRBJ2-7; no firm D call. V was cut by 2 bases and J by 5 bases, with 4 bases left in between. The germline V gene has CDR1 MNHNY and CDR2 SVGAGI (reference sequence). The CDR3 runs 11 residues.

This chain links TRBV27 with TRBJ2-7; D is perhaps TRBD1 or TRBD2 (5 bases each). CDR3 size: 15 residues. Trimming shortened V by 6 bases and J by 2 bases, and 17 bases separated the two germline ends. From germline, CDR1 is MNHEY and CDR2 SMNVEV (reference sequence). The CDR3 is CASSLRDGVTYEQYF. The CDR3 DNA reads TGTGCCAGCAGCCTCCGGGACGGAGTAACCTACGAGCAGTACTTC.

There are many counts of this clonotype. V gene TRBV7-2 combines with J gene TRBJ2-1; 9 bases map to TRBD2. CDR3 length equals 15 residues. The germline gives CDR1 SGHTA, CDR2 FQGNSA. Germline trimming cut 1 base from V and 5 bases from J; bases unmatched to any gene: 3. DNA for the CDR3: TGTGCCAGCAGCTTAGGGCTAGCGGGAAACAATGAGCAGTTCTTC. This sequence encodes CASSLGLAGNNEQFF.

The sample holds a few counts of this clonotype. J is TRBJ2-3 and V is TRBV12-3 or TRBV12-4; 8 nucleotides agree with TRBD2. Germline trimming cut 4 bases from V and 0 bases from J; bases unmatched to any gene: 9. This CDR3 region has 17 residues. This chain's CDR3 is CASSWGGRSLSTDTQYF. In DNA, the CDR3 is TGTGCCAGCAGTTGGGGCGGGAGGAGCCTTAGCACAGATACGCAGTATTTT.

This clonotype has a handful of counts. The chain is built from TRBV10-3 and TRBJ2-7; D gene ambiguous. The end of the DNA is better explained by TRBJ2-5, so the J call may be wrong. The CDR3 spans 12 residues. Per the germline V gene, CDR1 is ENHRY and CDR2 is SYGVKD. This CDR3 reads CAISESSVTQYF. CDR3 coding DNA: TGTGCCATCAGTGAGTCGTCTGTGACCCAGTACTTC.

The rearrangement links TRBV5-1 to TRBJ1-1; D is ambiguous. Per germline, CDR1 SGHRS and CDR2 YFSETQ. V dropped 0 bases and J dropped 3 bases, with 9 bases sitting between them. The CDR3 consists of 14 residues. CDR3 coding DNA: TGCGCCAGCAGCTTGGGCCCAGATTACACTGAAGCTTTCTTT. This sequence encodes CASSLGPDYTEAFF.